These 5 T cell receptor beta chains came from one sample sequenced in a study of shared clonotypes between healthy human individuals. Sequenced by immunoSEQ multiplex PCR; TCRdb stores in-frame clones only, minus some. The data show about 2 million clones, with approximately 95% seen just once and around 1.2% held by the top ten. Naive-designated CD8 cells lacked CD45RO, were positively enriched for CCR7, and omitted terminally differentiated effector memory CD45RA+ cells. Sequenced sample: naive CD8+ T cells sorted from blood. The receptor source for this set is a man aged 18 to 29 in good health.

The rearrangement links TRBV4-1 to TRBJ1-5; possibly TRBD1 for D (5 bases). V lost 3 bases and J 3 bases, leaving 15 bases between the germline ends. Germline-derived CDR1 and CDR2 are MGHRA and YSYEKL. The CDR3 covers 16 residues. The CDR3 DNA reads TGCGCCAGCAGCCAGGATGATGGGGCGTTCAATCAGCCCCAGCATTTT. Translating gives CASSQDDGAFNQPQHF.

On this clone itself: The sample carries other DNA sequences with the same CDR3. The chain joins TRBV18 to TRBJ2-7, with no clear D. V gave up 2 bases and J gave up 2 bases, with 7 bases separating them. Germline-derived CDR1 and CDR2 are KGHSH and LQKENI. This CDR3 is built from 13 residues. Here the CDR3 DNA reads TGTGCCAGCTCACCAGGTGACACCTACGAGCAGTACTTC. Its translation: CASSPGDTYEQYF.

This chain uses TRBV10-1 with TRBJ1-6; D unresolved. Germline CDR1 and CDR2: WNHNN and SYGVQD (reference sequence). The CDR3 has 13 amino acids. Between the trimmed V and J ends, which lost 2 bases and 4 bases, there was a span of 3 bases. CDR3 loop: CASSEDYNSPLHF. The CDR3, as DNA: TGCGCCAGCAGTGAGGATTATAATTCACCCCTCCACTTT.

The chain joins TRBV29-1 to TRBJ2-3; 7 bases are a match to TRBD2. Looked up from germline, CDR1 is SQVTM and CDR2 is ANQGSEA. CDR3 length: 16 residues. Trimming at V came to 0 bases and at J to 0 bases, leaving 6 bases not matched to a gene. DNA for the CDR3: TGCAGCGTTGAAGAGATACTAGCGACTAGCACAGATACGCAGTATTTT. It yields the protein CSVEEILATSTDTQYF.

V gene TRBV30 combines with J gene TRBJ2-3, with TRBD2 matching 13 bases. Looked up from germline, CDR1 is GTSNPN and CDR2 is SVGIG (reference sequence). The CDR3 consists of 18 residues. The ends lost 0 bases at V and 2 bases at J; junction bases unmatched: 8. DNA for the CDR3: TGTGCCTGGAGTGTAGATTCGGGACTAGCGGGAACCACAGATACGCAGTATTTT. This sequence encodes CAWSVDSGLAGTTDTQYF.